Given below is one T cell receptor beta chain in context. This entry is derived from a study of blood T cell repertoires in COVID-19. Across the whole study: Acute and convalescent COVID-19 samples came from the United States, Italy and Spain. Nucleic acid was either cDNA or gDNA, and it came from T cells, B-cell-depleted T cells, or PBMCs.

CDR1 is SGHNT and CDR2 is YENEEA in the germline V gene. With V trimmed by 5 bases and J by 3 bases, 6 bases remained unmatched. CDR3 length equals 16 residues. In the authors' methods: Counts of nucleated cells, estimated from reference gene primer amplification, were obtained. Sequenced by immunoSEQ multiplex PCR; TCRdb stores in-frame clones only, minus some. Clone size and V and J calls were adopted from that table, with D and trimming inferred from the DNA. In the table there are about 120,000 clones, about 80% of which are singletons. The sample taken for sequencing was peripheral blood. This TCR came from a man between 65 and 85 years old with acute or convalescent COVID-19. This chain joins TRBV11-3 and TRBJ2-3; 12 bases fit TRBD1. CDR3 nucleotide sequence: TGTGCCAGCAGCGAGGGGGGACAGGGGGCAACAGATACGCAGTATTTT. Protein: CASSEGGQGATDTQYF.